The T cell receptor beta chain under discussion was sequenced for a study of lymphopenia after photon versus proton radiotherapy. Study-wide findings and caveats: Proton therapy kept repertoires fairly stable, unlike photons, which gained effector/memory cells. In patients who died, overall survival fell as post-nadir TCR diversity dropped more.

CDR3 size: 14 residues. Germline V gene lookup returns CDR1 LGHNA and CDR2 YSLEER. V gave up 1 base and J gave up 9 bases, with 15 bases separating them. As to this clone: The antigen is undetermined.

Assay used: immunoSEQ multiplex PCR; TCRdb lists only in-frame clones, some missing. This repertoire shows 9,500 to 15,000 clones, about 90% found once; its top ten account for 2.5% to 4%. The clonotype originates from a man aged 60 to 69 with pancreatic cancer. This specimen consisted of peripheral blood, obtained from a patient treated with proton-based radiotherapy. The gene calls are TRBV4-3 and TRBJ2-5; D remains unclear. The CDR3 region has the DNA TGCGCCAGCAGCCAAGTCGGCTCATCCCGAGCCCAGTACTTC. Protein: CASSQVGSSRAQYF.